The sequence of this T cell receptor (beta chain) was determined in a study of beta chain features in type 1 diabetes. Per germline, CDR1 SGHRS and CDR2 YFSETQ. The junction had 4 bases not matched to a gene; V was cut back by 3 bases and J by 9 bases. CDR3 length: 14 amino acids. This clone has just a few counts. cDNA synthesis used the whole RNA isolate, giving expressed TCRB sequences. Sequenced naive, central memory and regulatory T cell samples produced an average of roughly 3.9 million reads. Sequencing used immunoSEQ multiplex PCR; TCRdb keeps in-frame clones, though not all of them. The sample records 300,000 to 450,000 clones, 15% to 20% being singletons.

The sequence was obtained from a woman aged 18-29 years in good health. What was sequenced was naive CD4+ T cells from blood. The V gene is TRBV5-1, the J gene TRBJ2-1; 12 positions match TRBD2. The chain's CDR3 is CASSSSGRGREQFF. Here the CDR3 DNA reads TGCGCCAGCAGCTCTAGCGGGAGGGGCCGTGAGCAGTTCTTC.